The T cell receptor (beta chain) described here comes from a study of shared clonotypes between healthy human individuals. Points from the study as a whole: All-four-donor shared clonotypes had higher generation probabilities than non-shared clonotypes did.

Points on this clone: Its antigen remains unknown.

The germline gives CDR1 KGHSH, CDR2 LQKENI. Trimming pared 3 bases from V and 8 bases from J, leaving 20 bases between. The CDR3 is 16 residues long. Clones were read by immunoSEQ multiplex PCR, and TCRdb kept only the in-frame ones, dropping some. There are 2.3 million or so clones in the sample; more than 85% occur only once, and 0.35% to 0.45% lies in the top ten. Naive CD45RA+ and memory CD45RA-negative subsets were split from CD4+ cells. This chain joins TRBV18 and TRBJ2-1, with D perhaps TRBD1 or TRBD2 (5 bases each). This sequence originates from a man aged 18 to 29 in good health. Some clones in this sample may be carry-over from other donors' samples. The material sequenced was naive CD4+ T cells from PBMCs. Subset: CD45RA+ positively selected. In nucleotides, the CDR3 is TGTGCCAGCTCACCCACCGGGACCCCCACGGGCGATGAGCAGTTCTTC. Protein: CASSPTGTPTGDEQFF.